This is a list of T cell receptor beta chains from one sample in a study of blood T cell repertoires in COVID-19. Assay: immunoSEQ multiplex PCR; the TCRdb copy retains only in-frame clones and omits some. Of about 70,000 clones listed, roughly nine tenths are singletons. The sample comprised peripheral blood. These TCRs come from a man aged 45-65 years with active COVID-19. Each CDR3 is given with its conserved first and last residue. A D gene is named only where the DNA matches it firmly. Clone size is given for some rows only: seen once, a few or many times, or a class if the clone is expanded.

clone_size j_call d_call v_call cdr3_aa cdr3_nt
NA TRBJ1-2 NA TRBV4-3 CASSQELTGNFYGYTF TGCGCCAGCAGCCAAGAGCTGACAGGAAACTTCTATGGCTACACCTTC
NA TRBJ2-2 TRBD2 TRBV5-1 CASSFLAGVGTGELFF TGCGCCAGCAGCTTCCTAGCGGGGGTCGGCACCGGGGAGCTGTTTTTT
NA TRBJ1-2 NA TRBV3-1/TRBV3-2 CASSQEIGESFGYTF TGTGCCAGCAGCCAAGAGATTGGGGAGAGTTTTGGCTACACCTTC
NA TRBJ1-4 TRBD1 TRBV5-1 CASSPLDREEKLFF TGCGCCAGCAGCCCCCTGGACAGGGAAGAAAAACTGTTTTTT
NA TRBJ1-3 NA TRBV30 CAWNRDGNTIYF TGTGCCTGGAACAGGGATGGAAACACCATATATTTT
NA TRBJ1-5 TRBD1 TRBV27 CASSRTGQEYQPQHF TGTGCCAGCAGTCGGACCGGACAGGAGTATCAGCCCCAGCATTTT
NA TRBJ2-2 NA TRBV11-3 CASSFGGTTGELFF TGTGCCAGCAGCTTCGGGGGTACCACCGGGGAGCTGTTTTTT
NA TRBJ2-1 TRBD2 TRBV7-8 CASSPEGLAGFFDEQFF TGTGCCAGCAGCCCGGAGGGACTAGCGGGGTTTTTCGATGAGCAGTTCTTC
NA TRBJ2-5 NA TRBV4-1 CASSQTIQETQYF TGCGCCAGCAGCCAGACTATCCAAGAGACCCAGTACTTC
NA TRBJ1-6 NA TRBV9 CASSPSPGGRGSPLHF TGTGCCAGCAGCCCCTCACCGGGAGGGCGAGGTTCACCCCTCCACTTT
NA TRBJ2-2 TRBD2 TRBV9 CASKAGDGFGELFF TGTGCCAGCAAAGCGGGGGACGGATTCGGGGAGCTGTTTTTT
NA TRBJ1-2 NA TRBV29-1 CSVARRVGYGYTF TGCAGCGTTGCCCGCAGGGTGGGCTATGGCTACACCTTC
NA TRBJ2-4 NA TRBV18 CASSRGERGNIQYF TGTGCCAGCTCCAGGGGGGAGCGTGGAAACATTCAGTACTTC
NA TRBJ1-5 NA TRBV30 CAWGTGKRVWCNQPQHF TGTGCCTGGGGAACAGGGAAACGGGTTTGGTGCAATCAGCCCCAGCATTTT
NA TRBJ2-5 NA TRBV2 CASSEALRETQYF TGTGCCAGCAGTGAAGCGCTCCGGGAGACCCAGTACTTC
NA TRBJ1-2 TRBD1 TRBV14 CASSQDIPDRDKGYTF TGTGCCAGCAGCCAAGATATCCCGGACAGGGATAAGGGCTACACCTTC
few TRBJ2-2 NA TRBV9 CASSASSSGNTGELFF TGTGCCAGCAGCGCCTCAAGCTCGGGGAACACCGGGGAGCTGTTTTTT
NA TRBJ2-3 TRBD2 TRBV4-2 CASSQGYSGSGVTDTQYF TGTGCCAGCAGCCAAGGATATTCCGGGAGCGGGGTCACAGATACGCAGTATTTT
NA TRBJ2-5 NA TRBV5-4 CASSQRGGQSKETQYF TGTGCCAGCAGTCAGAGGGGGGGGCAAAGTAAAGAGACCCAGTACTTC
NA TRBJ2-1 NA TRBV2 CASSEALGGGLYNEQFF TGTGCCAGCAGTGAAGCGCTAGGGGGGGGCCTCTACAATGAGCAGTTCTTC
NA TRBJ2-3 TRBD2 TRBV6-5 CASNLAGGQRDTQYF TGTGCCAGCAACTTAGCGGGGGGCCAGCGGGATACGCAGTATTTT
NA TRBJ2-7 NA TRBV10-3 CAISEWSRDIYEQYF TGTGCCATCAGTGAGTGGAGCAGGGATATCTACGAGCAGTACTTC
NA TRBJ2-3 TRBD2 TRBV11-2 CASSPRSSGATDTQYF TGTGCCAGCAGCCCCCGCTCTAGCGGGGCCACAGATACGCAGTATTTT
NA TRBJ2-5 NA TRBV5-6 CASSPDSVGETQYF TGTGCCAGCAGCCCGGACAGTGTGGGGGAGACCCAGTACTTC
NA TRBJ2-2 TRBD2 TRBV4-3 CASSQDPTSGGYTGELFF TGCGCCAGCAGCCAAGACCCAACTAGCGGGGGCTACACCGGGGAGCTGTTTTTT
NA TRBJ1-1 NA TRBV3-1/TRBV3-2 CASSPKGGGEAFF TGTGCCAGCAGCCCAAAGGGGGGGGGTGAAGCTTTCTTT
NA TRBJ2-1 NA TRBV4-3 CASSRQRTQGYYNEQFF TGCGCCAGCAGCCGCCAGAGAACACAGGGATACTACAATGAGCAGTTCTTC
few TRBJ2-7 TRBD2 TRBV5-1 CASTTGGGKGSYEQYF TGCGCCAGCACAACTGGCGGGGGGAAGGGGTCCTACGAGCAGTACTTC
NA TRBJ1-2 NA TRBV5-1 CASSGGGAGYGYTF TGCGCCAGCAGCGGGGGAGGGGCCGGCTATGGCTACACCTTC
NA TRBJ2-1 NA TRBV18 CASSPIREQGPEQFF TGTGCCAGCTCACCAATCAGGGAACAAGGACCTGAGCAGTTCTTC
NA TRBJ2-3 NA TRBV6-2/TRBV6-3 CASSYLVRTDTQYF TGTGCCAGCAGTTACTTAGTACGCACAGATACGCAGTATTTT
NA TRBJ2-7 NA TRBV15 CATSRDVAGPGEQYF TGTGCCACCAGCAGAGATGTGGCAGGTCCAGGCGAGCAGTACTTC
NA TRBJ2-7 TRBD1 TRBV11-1 CASSRTGTYEQYF TGTGCCAGCAGCCGGACAGGAACCTACGAGCAGTACTTC
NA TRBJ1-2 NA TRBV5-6 CASSLRGFGDYGYTF TGTGCCAGCAGCTTGAGGGGGTTTGGGGACTATGGCTACACCTTC
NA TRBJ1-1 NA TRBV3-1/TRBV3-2 CASTETLEITEAFF TGTGCCAGCACTGAGACCCTGGAGATCACTGAAGCTTTCTTT